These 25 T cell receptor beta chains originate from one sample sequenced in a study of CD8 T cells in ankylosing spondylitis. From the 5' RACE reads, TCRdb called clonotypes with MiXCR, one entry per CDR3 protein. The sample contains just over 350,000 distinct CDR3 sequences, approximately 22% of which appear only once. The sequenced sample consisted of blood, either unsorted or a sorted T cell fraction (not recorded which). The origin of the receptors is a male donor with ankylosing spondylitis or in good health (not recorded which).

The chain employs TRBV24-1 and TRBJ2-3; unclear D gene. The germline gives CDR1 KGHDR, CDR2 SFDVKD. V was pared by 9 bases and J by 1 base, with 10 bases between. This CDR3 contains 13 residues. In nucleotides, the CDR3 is TGTGCCACCGCCGCGGTCCGCACAGATACGCAGTATTTT. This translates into CATAAVRTDTQYF.

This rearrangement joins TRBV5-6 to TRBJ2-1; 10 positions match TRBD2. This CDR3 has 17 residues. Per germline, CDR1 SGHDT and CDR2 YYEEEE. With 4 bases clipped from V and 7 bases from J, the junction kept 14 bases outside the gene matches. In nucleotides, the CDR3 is TGTGCCAGCAGCCCATTAGCGGGGGGTACCCTTGAAAATGAGCAGTTCTTC. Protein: CASSPLAGGTLENEQFF.

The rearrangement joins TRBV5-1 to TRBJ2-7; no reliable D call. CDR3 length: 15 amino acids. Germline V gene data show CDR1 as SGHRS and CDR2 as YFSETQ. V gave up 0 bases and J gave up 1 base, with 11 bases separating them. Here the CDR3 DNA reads TGCGCCAGCAGCTTGGGGTACAGCCTTTCCTACGAGCAGTACTTC. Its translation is CASSLGYSLSYEQYF.

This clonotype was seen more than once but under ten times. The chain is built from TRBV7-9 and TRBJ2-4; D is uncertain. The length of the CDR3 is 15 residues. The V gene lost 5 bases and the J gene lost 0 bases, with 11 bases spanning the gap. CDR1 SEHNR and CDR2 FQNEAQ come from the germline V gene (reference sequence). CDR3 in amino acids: CASSPYQLAKNIQYF. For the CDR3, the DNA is TGTGCCAGCAGCCCATATCAACTAGCCAAAAACATTCAGTACTTC.

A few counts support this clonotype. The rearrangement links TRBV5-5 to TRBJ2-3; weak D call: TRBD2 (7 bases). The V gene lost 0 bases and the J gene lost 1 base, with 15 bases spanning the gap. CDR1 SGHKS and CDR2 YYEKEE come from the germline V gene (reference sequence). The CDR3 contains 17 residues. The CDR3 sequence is CASSLGGGGFGTDTQYF. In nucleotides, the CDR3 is TGTGCCAGCAGCTTGGGGGGCGGGGGCTTCGGCACAGATACGCAGTATTTT.

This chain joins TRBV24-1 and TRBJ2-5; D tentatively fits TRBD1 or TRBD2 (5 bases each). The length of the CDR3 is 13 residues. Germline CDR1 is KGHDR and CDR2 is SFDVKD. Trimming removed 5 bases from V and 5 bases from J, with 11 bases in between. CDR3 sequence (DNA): TGTGCCACCAGTGGATTGGGGGAGGAGACCCAGTACTTC. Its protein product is CATSGLGEETQYF.

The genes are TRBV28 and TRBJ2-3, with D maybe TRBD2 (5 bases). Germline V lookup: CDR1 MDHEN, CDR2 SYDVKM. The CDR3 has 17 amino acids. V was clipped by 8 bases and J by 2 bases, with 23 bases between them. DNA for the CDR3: TGTGCCAGCCGACCTGACTTGTATCGGGGATTCACAGATACGCAGTATTTT. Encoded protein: CASRPDLYRGFTDTQYF.

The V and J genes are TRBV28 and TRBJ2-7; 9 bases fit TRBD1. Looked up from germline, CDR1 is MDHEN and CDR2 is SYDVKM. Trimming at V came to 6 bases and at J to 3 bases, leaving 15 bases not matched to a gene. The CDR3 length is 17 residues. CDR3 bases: TGTGCCAGCAGCCAAACCATTCCCACAGGGGGCGGCTACGAGCAGTACTTC. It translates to CASSQTIPTGGGYEQYF.

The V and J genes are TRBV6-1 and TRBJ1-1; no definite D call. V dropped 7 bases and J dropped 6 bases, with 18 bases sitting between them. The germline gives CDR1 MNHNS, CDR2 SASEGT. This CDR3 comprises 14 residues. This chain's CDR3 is CASTRATPFAEAFF. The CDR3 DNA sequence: TGTGCCAGCACTAGGGCAACCCCGTTTGCTGAAGCTTTCTTT.

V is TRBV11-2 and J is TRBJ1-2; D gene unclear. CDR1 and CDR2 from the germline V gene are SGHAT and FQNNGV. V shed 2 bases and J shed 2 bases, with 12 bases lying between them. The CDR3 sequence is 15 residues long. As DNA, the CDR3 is TGTGCCAGCAGCTTATCGGCGGGAGGCAACTATGGCTACACCTTC. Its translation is CASSLSAGGNYGYTF.

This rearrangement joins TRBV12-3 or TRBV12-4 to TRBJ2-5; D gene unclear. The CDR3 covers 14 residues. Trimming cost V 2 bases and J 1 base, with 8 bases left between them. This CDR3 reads CASSLIESQETQYF. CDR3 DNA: TGTGCCAGCAGTTTAATAGAGAGCCAAGAGACCCAGTACTTC.

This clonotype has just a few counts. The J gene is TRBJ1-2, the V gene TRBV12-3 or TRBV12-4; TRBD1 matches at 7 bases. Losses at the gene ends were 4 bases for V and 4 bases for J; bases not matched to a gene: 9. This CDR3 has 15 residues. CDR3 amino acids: CASSSFNRGGYGYTF. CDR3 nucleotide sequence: TGTGCCAGCAGTTCGTTTAACAGGGGAGGCTATGGCTACACCTTC.

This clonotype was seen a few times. The CDR3, as DNA: TGTGCCACCAGCCGTTCGAGGGGACCAAGGAACGAGCAGTACTTC. As protein: CATSRSRGPRNEQYF. This chain connects TRBV15 to TRBJ2-7; D tentatively fits TRBD1 or TRBD2 (5 bases each). This CDR3 comprises 15 residues. Germline CDR1 reads LNHNV; CDR2 reads YYDKDF (reference sequence). Trimming took off 5 bases at V and 5 bases at J, with 19 bases between the two ends.

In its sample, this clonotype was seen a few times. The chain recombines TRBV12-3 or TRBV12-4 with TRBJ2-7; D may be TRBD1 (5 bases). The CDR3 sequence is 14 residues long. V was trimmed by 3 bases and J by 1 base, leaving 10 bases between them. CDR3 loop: CASSFPTGSYEQYF. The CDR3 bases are TGTGCCAGCAGTTTCCCCACAGGATCCTACGAGCAGTACTTC.

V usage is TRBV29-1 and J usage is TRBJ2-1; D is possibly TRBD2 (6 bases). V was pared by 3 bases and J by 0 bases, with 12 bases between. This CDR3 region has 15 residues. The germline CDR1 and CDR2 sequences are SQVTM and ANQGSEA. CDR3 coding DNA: TGCAGCGTTGAGGGGGGAGCAATCTCCTACAATGAGCAGTTCTTC. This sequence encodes CSVEGGAISYNEQFF.

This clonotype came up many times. For the CDR3, the DNA is TGTGCCAGCAGTGTGGGTGGCGGGGAGCTGTTTTTT. It codes for CASSVGGGELFF. V is TRBV9 and J is TRBJ2-2; D call uncertain. The V end was cut by 5 bases, the J end by 7 bases, with 9 bases between. Germline-derived CDR1 and CDR2 are SGDLS and YYNGEE. This CDR3 is built from 12 residues.

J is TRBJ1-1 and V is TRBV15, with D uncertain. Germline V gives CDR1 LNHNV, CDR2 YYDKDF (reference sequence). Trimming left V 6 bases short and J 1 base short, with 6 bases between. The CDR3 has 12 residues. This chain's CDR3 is CATSLGNTEAFF. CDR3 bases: TGTGCCACCAGTTTGGGGAACACTGAAGCTTTCTTT.

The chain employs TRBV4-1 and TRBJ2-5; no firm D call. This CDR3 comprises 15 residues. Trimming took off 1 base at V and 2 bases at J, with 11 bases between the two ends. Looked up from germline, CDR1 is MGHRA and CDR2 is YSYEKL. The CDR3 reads CASSQVVSGQETQYF. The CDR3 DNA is TGCGCCAGCAGCCAAGTAGTTTCCGGACAAGAGACCCAGTACTTC.

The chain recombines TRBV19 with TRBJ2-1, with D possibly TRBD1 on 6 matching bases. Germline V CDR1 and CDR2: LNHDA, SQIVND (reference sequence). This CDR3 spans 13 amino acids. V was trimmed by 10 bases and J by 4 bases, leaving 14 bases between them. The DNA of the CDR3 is TGTGCCACCCGGGACACCCCTTACAATGAGCAGTTCTTC. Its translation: CATRDTPYNEQFF.

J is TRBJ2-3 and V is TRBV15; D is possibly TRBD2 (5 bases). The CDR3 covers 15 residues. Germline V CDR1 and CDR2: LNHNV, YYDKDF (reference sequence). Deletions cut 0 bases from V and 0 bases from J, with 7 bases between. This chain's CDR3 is CATSRDRGSTDTQYF. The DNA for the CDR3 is TGTGCCACCAGCAGAGATCGAGGGAGCACAGATACGCAGTATTTT.

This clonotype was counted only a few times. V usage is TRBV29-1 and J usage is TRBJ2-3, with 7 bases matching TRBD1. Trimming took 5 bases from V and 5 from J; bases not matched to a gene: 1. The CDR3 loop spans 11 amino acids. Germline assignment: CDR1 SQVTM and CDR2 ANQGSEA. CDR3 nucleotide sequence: TGCAGCGTTCGACAGGGAGATACGCAGTATTTT. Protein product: CSVRQGDTQYF.

The CDR3 spells CSAWASLSTDTQYF. CDR3 nucleotides: TGCAGCGCCTGGGCCAGCTTGAGCACAGATACGCAGTATTTT. The chain combines TRBV29-1 with TRBJ2-3; D unclear. Germline V lookup: CDR1 SQVTM, CDR2 ANQGSEA. V was trimmed by 7 bases and J by 0 bases, leaving 14 bases between them. This CDR3 is 14 amino acids long.

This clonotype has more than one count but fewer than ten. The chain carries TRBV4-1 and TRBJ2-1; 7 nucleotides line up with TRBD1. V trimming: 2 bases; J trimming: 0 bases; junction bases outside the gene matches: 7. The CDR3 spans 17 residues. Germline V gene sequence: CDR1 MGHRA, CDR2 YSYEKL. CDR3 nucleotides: TGCGCCAGCAGCCAAACCACAGGGGCCCTCTCCTACAATGAGCAGTTCTTC. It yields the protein CASSQTTGALSYNEQFF.

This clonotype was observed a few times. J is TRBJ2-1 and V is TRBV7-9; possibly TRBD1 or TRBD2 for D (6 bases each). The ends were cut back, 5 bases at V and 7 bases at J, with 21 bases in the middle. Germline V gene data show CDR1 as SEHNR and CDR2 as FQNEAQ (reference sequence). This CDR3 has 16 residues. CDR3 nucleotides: TGTGCCAGCAGCCCGGGTCCCGGGGGCGCGTCTAATGAGCAGTTCTTC. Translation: CASSPGPGGASNEQFF.

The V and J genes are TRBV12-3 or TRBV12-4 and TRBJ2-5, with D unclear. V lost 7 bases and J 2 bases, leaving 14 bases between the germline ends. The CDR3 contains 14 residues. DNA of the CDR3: TGTGCCAGCACCCCGGAAGCAAGTCAAGAGACCCAGTACTTC. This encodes CASTPEASQETQYF.